These T cell receptor beta chains were read from a single sample in a study of shared clonotypes between healthy human individuals. The table came from immunoSEQ multiplex PCR; TCRdb's copy has only in-frame clones and leaves some out. The repertoire holds about 2.3 million clones, 80% to 95% seen once, with about 0.39% in the top ten. Sequenced material: naive CD4+ T cells from PBMCs. These TCRs come from a man in his late teens or twenties in good health. Some clones in this sample may be carry-over from other donors' samples. Both conserved end residues are part of each CDR3. D genes are given only for firm matches. Some rows mark clone size as missing; the rest say once, few, many or name a class of expanded clone.

size: .
V: TRBV11-2
D: TRBD1
J: TRBJ1-3
CDR3: CASSYTTGNSGNTIYF
DNA: TGTGCCAGCAGCTATACGACAGGGAACTCTGGAAACACCATATATTTT

size: .
V: TRBV2
D: .
J: TRBJ2-1
CDR3: CASSEITEQFF
DNA: TGTGCCAGCAGCGAAATAACAGAGCAGTTCTTC

size: .
V: TRBV7-2
D: .
J: TRBJ2-3
CDR3: CASSFRTDEGDTQYF
DNA: TGTGCCAGCAGCTTCCGGACTGACGAGGGAGATACGCAGTATTTT

size: once
V: TRBV30
D: TRBD1
J: TRBJ1-1
CDR3: CAWRTGTARAFF
DNA: TGTGCCTGGAGGACAGGGACCGCGCGAGCTTTCTTT

size: .
V: TRBV6-1
D: .
J: TRBJ1-2
CDR3: CASSRNDYGYTF
DNA: TGTGCCAGCAGTCGAAACGACTATGGCTACACCTTC

size: .
V: TRBV19
D: .
J: TRBJ2-6
CDR3: CASSIGGFGANVLTF
DNA: TGTGCCAGTAGTATAGGAGGGTTTGGGGCCAACGTCCTGACTTTC

size: .
V: TRBV7-8
D: TRBD2
J: TRBJ2-3
CDR3: CASSLSGRGDTQYF
DNA: TGTGCCAGCAGCCTTAGCGGGAGGGGAGATACGCAGTATTTT

size: .
V: TRBV7-3
D: .
J: TRBJ1-3
CDR3: CASSLTGNSGNTIYF
DNA: TGTGCCAGCAGCTTAACAGGGAACTCTGGAAACACCATATATTTT

size: .
V: TRBV2
D: TRBD1
J: TRBJ1-5
CDR3: CASSGTGGWNQPQHF
DNA: TGTGCCAGCAGCGGGACAGGGGGATGGAATCAGCCCCAGCATTTT

size: .
V: TRBV28
D: .
J: TRBJ1-1
CDR3: CASSLRYTEAFF
DNA: TGTGCCAGCAGTTTACGGTACACTGAAGCTTTCTTT

size: .
V: TRBV5-5
D: TRBD2
J: TRBJ2-7
CDR3: CASSRTSLYEQYF
DNA: TGTGCCAGCAGCCGGACTAGTCTCTACGAGCAGTACTTC

size: .
V: TRBV28
D: TRBD1
J: TRBJ2-5
CDR3: CASSFWGQGMGETQYF
DNA: TGTGCCAGCAGTTTTTGGGGACAGGGGATGGGAGAGACCCAGTACTTC

size: .
V: TRBV5-8
D: TRBD1
J: TRBJ2-7
CDR3: CASTTGVPVEQYF
DNA: TGTGCCAGCACCACAGGGGTCCCCGTCGAGCAGTACTTC

size: .
V: TRBV6-1
D: .
J: TRBJ1-2
CDR3: CASSEVVDTYGYTF
DNA: TGTGCCAGCAGTGAAGTTGTGGATACCTATGGCTACACCTTC

size: .
V: TRBV6-1
D: .
J: TRBJ1-2
CDR3: CASSDPGLGKLANYGYTF
DNA: TGTGCCAGCAGTGATCCCGGGCTTGGGAAATTAGCTAACTATGGCTACACCTTC

size: .
V: TRBV19
D: .
J: TRBJ1-3
CDR3: CASSTSMSSGNTIYF
DNA: TGTGCCAGTAGTACTTCGATGAGCTCTGGAAACACCATATATTTT

size: once
V: TRBV6-5
D: TRBD1
J: TRBJ2-2
CDR3: CASSYQGGRGTGELFF
DNA: TGTGCCAGCAGTTACCAAGGGGGCAGGGGGACCGGGGAGCTGTTTTTT

size: .
V: TRBV5-1
D: TRBD1
J: TRBJ2-7
CDR3: CASSFSPGQGAYEQYF
DNA: TGCGCCAGCAGCTTCTCTCCGGGACAGGGGGCCTACGAGCAGTACTTC

size: once
V: TRBV27
D: TRBD1
J: TRBJ1-1
CDR3: CASSLDRATEAFF
DNA: TGTGCCAGCAGTCTCGACAGGGCGACTGAAGCTTTCTTT

size: .
V: TRBV5-1
D: TRBD1
J: TRBJ2-3
CDR3: CASSLLPGGRTDTQYF
DNA: TGCGCCAGCAGCTTGCTCCCAGGGGGCCGCACAGATACGCAGTATTTT

size: .
V: TRBV25-1
D: .
J: TRBJ2-7
CDR3: CASSESYAGASEQYF
DNA: TGTGCCAGCAGTGAATCTTACGCAGGGGCAAGCGAGCAGTACTTC

size: .
V: TRBV19
D: .
J: TRBJ2-3
CDR3: CASSLERTDTQYF
DNA: TGTGCCAGTAGCCTAGAGCGGACGGATACGCAGTATTTT

size: .
V: TRBV2
D: .
J: TRBJ2-3
CDR3: CASSEESTDTQYF
DNA: TGTGCCAGCAGTGAGGAAAGCACAGATACGCAGTATTTT

size: .
V: TRBV5-1
D: .
J: TRBJ2-3
CDR3: CASSLQGAPGDTQYF
DNA: TGCGCCAGCAGCTTACAAGGGGCGCCTGGGGATACGCAGTATTTT

size: .
V: TRBV4-1
D: .
J: TRBJ2-1
CDR3: CASSSFPAAASSYNEQFF
DNA: TGCGCCAGCAGCTCCTTCCCGGCAGCCGCGAGCTCCTACAATGAGCAGTTCTTC